This T cell receptor beta chain was identified in a study of identical twins. General study results and limits: One should note that invariant MAIT and iNKT cells could partly confound zero-insertion analyses.

MiXCR, applied by TCRdb to the 5' RACE reads, yields one record per CDR3 protein. The sample has over 550,000 distinct CDR3 sequences; just over 7% are singletons. On this clonotype itself: Its antigen is as yet unknown.

CDR3 length: 16 residues. The J segment lost 1 base and the V segment lost 1 base, leaving 2 bases of the junction unmatched. These data were likewise used in another study, on yellow fever vaccine responses in identical twins.

The source material was PBMCs. The rearrangement links TRBV12-3 or TRBV12-4 to TRBJ2-7, with TRBD2 matching over 12 bases. The TCR sequence derives from a woman younger than 30 in good health. The CDR3 region is CASSLGLAGASYEQYF. CDR3 DNA: TGTGCCAGCAGTTTAGGACTAGCGGGGGCGTCCTACGAGCAGTACTTC.